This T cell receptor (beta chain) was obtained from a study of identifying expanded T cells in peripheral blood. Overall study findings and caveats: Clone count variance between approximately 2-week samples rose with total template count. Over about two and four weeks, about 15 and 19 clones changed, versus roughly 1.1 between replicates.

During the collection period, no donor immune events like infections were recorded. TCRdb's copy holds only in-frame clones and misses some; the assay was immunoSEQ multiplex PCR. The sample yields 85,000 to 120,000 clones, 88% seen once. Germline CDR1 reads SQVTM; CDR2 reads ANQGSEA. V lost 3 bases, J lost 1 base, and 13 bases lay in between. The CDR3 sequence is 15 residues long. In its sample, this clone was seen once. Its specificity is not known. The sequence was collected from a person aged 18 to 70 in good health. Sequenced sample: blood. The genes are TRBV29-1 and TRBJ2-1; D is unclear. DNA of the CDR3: TGCAGCGTTGACCTTCCTGACCTATCCTACAATGAGCAGTTCTTC. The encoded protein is CSVDLPDLSYNEQFF.